The rows below give T cell receptor beta chains drawn from one sample of a study of T cell changes during pregnancy in multiple sclerosis. This table comes from immunoSEQ multiplex PCR, and its TCRdb copy is limited to in-frame clones, with some not included. The sample holds 45,000 to 55,000 clones, about nine tenths seen once. Sequenced here: CD4+ T cells from peripheral blood mononuclear cells, sampled after pregnancy. Receptors were obtained from a female donor in good health, enrolled as a control in a pregnancy study. The CDR3 runs from the conserved cysteine through the conserved F or W. The D gene is left open where the match is weak. Clone size is not always given. Where it is, it says once, few, many or a class for expanded clones.

v_call: TRBV19; clone_size: .; d_call: TRBD1; j_call: TRBJ2-7; cdr3_aa: CASNQQGSRYEQYF; cdr3_nt: TGTGCCAGTAATCAACAGGGGTCCCGCTACGAGCAGTACTTC
v_call: TRBV11-2; clone_size: .; d_call: TRBD2; j_call: TRBJ2-1; cdr3_aa: CASSKGLADYNEQFF; cdr3_nt: TGTGCCAGCAGCAAGGGACTAGCGGACTACAATGAGCAGTTCTTC
v_call: TRBV15; clone_size: .; d_call: TRBD1; j_call: TRBJ1-5; cdr3_aa: CATSGKTGWNQPQHF; cdr3_nt: TGTGCCACCAGCGGTAAGACAGGGTGGAATCAGCCCCAGCATTTT
v_call: TRBV6-5; clone_size: once; d_call: .; j_call: TRBJ1-2; cdr3_aa: CASSSVRGYYGYTF; cdr3_nt: TGTGCCAGCAGTTCGGTTAGGGGTTACTATGGCTACACCTTC
v_call: TRBV28; clone_size: .; d_call: TRBD1; j_call: TRBJ1-2; cdr3_aa: CASSAGTDTMVYTF; cdr3_nt: TGTGCCAGCAGTGCCGGGACAGACACTATGGTTTACACCTTC
v_call: TRBV30; clone_size: .; d_call: .; j_call: TRBJ1-2; cdr3_aa: CAWSVPGKGYTF; cdr3_nt: TGTGCCTGGAGTGTACCGGGGAAGGGCTACACCTTC
v_call: TRBV28; clone_size: .; d_call: TRBD1; j_call: TRBJ2-1; cdr3_aa: CASSPGQGAYNEQFF; cdr3_nt: TGTGCCAGCAGTCCAGGACAGGGTGCCTACAATGAGCAGTTCTTC
v_call: TRBV5-8; clone_size: once; d_call: .; j_call: TRBJ1-2; cdr3_aa: CASSLVGTNIYGYTF; cdr3_nt: TGTGCCAGCAGCTTGGTAGGGACAAATATCTATGGCTACACCTTC
v_call: TRBV20-1; clone_size: .; d_call: .; j_call: TRBJ1-2; cdr3_aa: CSAEDNGYTF; cdr3_nt: TGCAGTGCCGAGGACAATGGCTACACCTTC
v_call: TRBV27; clone_size: .; d_call: TRBD2; j_call: TRBJ2-7; cdr3_aa: CASTLAGGSGEQYF; cdr3_nt: TGTGCCAGCACCTTAGCGGGAGGTTCCGGCGAGCAGTACTTC
v_call: TRBV1; clone_size: .; d_call: .; j_call: TRBJ2-3; cdr3_aa: CTSSQDLPSGIADTQYF; cdr3_nt: TGCACCAGCAGCCAAGATCTTCCTAGCGGGATCGCAGATACGCAGTATTTT
v_call: TRBV19; clone_size: .; d_call: .; j_call: TRBJ2-3; cdr3_aa: CASSIGGDTQYF; cdr3_nt: TGTGCCAGTAGTATTGGAGGGGATACGCAGTATTTT
v_call: TRBV5-1; clone_size: .; d_call: .; j_call: TRBJ1-2; cdr3_aa: CASSLIVSRGSPSDYYGYTF; cdr3_nt: TGCGCCAGCAGCTTGATCGTATCGCGGGGGTCTCCCTCCGATTACTATGGCTACACCTTC
v_call: TRBV19; clone_size: .; d_call: TRBD2; j_call: TRBJ2-3; cdr3_aa: CASRGVGTDTQYF; cdr3_nt: TGTGCCAGCCGGGGGGTTGGCACAGATACGCAGTATTTT
v_call: TRBV29-1; clone_size: .; d_call: .; j_call: TRBJ2-3; cdr3_aa: CSVTKPDFQDTQYF; cdr3_nt: TGCAGCGTTACAAAGCCGGACTTCCAAGATACGCAGTATTTT
v_call: TRBV27; clone_size: .; d_call: TRBD2; j_call: TRBJ2-5; cdr3_aa: CASSLWGGRGPETQYF; cdr3_nt: TGTGCCAGCAGTTTATGGGGCGGGAGAGGTCCAGAGACCCAGTACTTC
v_call: TRBV7-2; clone_size: .; d_call: TRBD2; j_call: TRBJ2-5; cdr3_aa: CASNSGTSGSGEHF; cdr3_nt: TGTGCCAGCAACTCTGGGACTAGCGGGAGCGGGGAGCACTTC
v_call: TRBV11-3; clone_size: .; d_call: .; j_call: TRBJ1-1; cdr3_aa: CASGLGGTEAFF; cdr3_nt: TGTGCCAGCGGATTGGGGGGCACTGAAGCTTTCTTT
v_call: TRBV7-2; clone_size: .; d_call: .; j_call: TRBJ1-1; cdr3_aa: CASSLVPGKNTEAFF; cdr3_nt: TGTGCCAGCAGCTTAGTTCCAGGGAAGAACACTGAAGCTTTCTTT
v_call: TRBV6-6; clone_size: once; d_call: .; j_call: TRBJ2-7; cdr3_aa: CASSSNPIQSSYEQYF; cdr3_nt: TGTGCCAGCAGTTCCAACCCGATACAGAGCTCCTACGAGCAGTACTTC
v_call: TRBV5-1; clone_size: .; d_call: .; j_call: TRBJ1-1; cdr3_aa: CASSLEGRGAFF; cdr3_nt: TGCGCCAGCAGCTTGGAAGGGCGGGGAGCTTTCTTT
v_call: TRBV28; clone_size: .; d_call: .; j_call: TRBJ1-6; cdr3_aa: CASSFWQGTPLHF; cdr3_nt: TGTGCCAGCAGTTTTTGGCAGGGGACACCCCTCCACTTT